These 19 T cell receptor beta chains were all obtained from the same sample, sequenced in a study of technical replicates of blood from several donors. Sequencing used immunoSEQ multiplex PCR; TCRdb keeps in-frame clones, though not all of them. The sample lists some 82,000 clones; roughly 94% were seen once. The sequencing input was T cells isolated from PBMCs. Receptor source: a human donor in good health.

V gene TRBV27 combines with J gene TRBJ2-7, with D possibly TRBD2 on 5 matching bases. The germline CDR1 and CDR2 sequences are MNHEY and SMNVEV (reference sequence). The V end was cut by 2 bases, the J end by 9 bases, with 11 bases between. The CDR3 is 12 residues long. The CDR3 spells CASSLEGGRQYF. DNA of the CDR3: TGTGCCAGCAGTTTAGAGGGTGGAAGGCAGTACTTC.

This chain connects TRBV19 to TRBJ2-2, with TRBD2 matching 8 bases. V lost 3 bases to trimming and J lost 5 bases; unmatched junction nucleotides: 5. CDR3 length: 15 amino acids. Looked up from germline, CDR1 is LNHDA and CDR2 is SQIVND (reference sequence). The CDR3 DNA sequence: TGTGCCAGTAGTATGTCGACTAGCGCTACCGGGGAGCTGTTTTTT. Translation: CASSMSTSATGELFF.

CDR3 amino acids: CASSFGTGHGYTF. CDR3 nucleotide sequence: TGCGCCAGCAGCTTCGGGACAGGTCATGGCTACACCTTC. This rearrangement joins TRBV5-1 to TRBJ1-2; 8 bases fit TRBD1. After removal of 2 bases from V and 6 bases from J, the junction contained 3 bases not matched to a gene. There are 13 residues in the CDR3. Germline-derived CDR1 and CDR2 are SGHRS and YFSETQ.

The V call is TRBV4-3, the J call TRBJ2-7; tentative D call: TRBD2 (5 bases). This CDR3 contains 14 residues. Germline V lookup: CDR1 LGHNA, CDR2 YSLEER. Deletions cut 0 bases from V and 2 bases from J, with 8 bases between. CDR3 residues: CASSQDGKPYEQYF. The CDR3 DNA is TGCGCCAGCAGCCAAGACGGGAAGCCCTACGAGCAGTACTTC.

The rearrangement joins TRBV4-1 to TRBJ1-2; D gene unclear. Germline assignment: CDR1 MGHRA and CDR2 YSYEKL. V was shortened by 4 bases and J by 4 bases, with 16 bases between the two germline ends. The CDR3 consists of 15 residues. The CDR3 here is CASSPPPSEGYGYTF. In DNA form, the CDR3 reads TGCGCCAGCAGCCCCCCCCCTAGCGAGGGCTATGGCTACACCTTC.

The V call is TRBV15, the J call TRBJ2-7; 7 bases line up with TRBD2. This CDR3 region has 14 residues. Per the germline V gene, CDR1 is LNHNV and CDR2 is YYDKDF (reference sequence). J gave up 1 base and V 0 bases, and 0 bases lay outside the gene matches. The CDR3 DNA reads as TGTGCCACCAGCAGAGAGGGACTATCCTACGAGCAGTACTTC. Translation: CATSREGLSYEQYF. Filled out from reference TRBV15 and TRBJ2-7, the complete variable domain reads DAMVIQNPRYQVTQFGKPVTLSCSQTLNHNVMYWYQQKSSQAPKLLFHYYDKDFNNEADTPDNFQSRRPNTSFCFLDIRSPGLGDTAMYLCATSREGLSYEQYFGPGTRLTVT.

The chain couples TRBV29-1 to TRBJ2-1; no reliable D call. CDR1 is SQVTM and CDR2 is ANQGSEA in the germline V gene. V lost 5 bases to trimming and J lost 2 bases, with 10 bases between them. This CDR3 comprises 13 residues. CDR3 region: CSVIDSPYNEQFF. The CDR3 DNA is TGCAGCGTTATAGATAGCCCCTACAATGAGCAGTTCTTC.

The genes are TRBV2 and TRBJ2-3; D may be TRBD1 (6 bases). CDR1 and CDR2 (germline): SNHLY, FYNNEI. V lost 6 bases to trimming and J lost 2 bases, with 15 bases between them. CDR3 length equals 15 residues. CDR3 loop: CASRNRVLNTDTQYF. The DNA for the CDR3 is TGTGCCAGCAGGAACAGGGTCCTCAACACAGATACGCAGTATTTT.

This clone has just one count. V and J are TRBV19 and TRBJ1-3; D remains ambiguous. CDR3 size: 13 residues. The V and J ends lost 5 bases and 0 bases respectively, with 5 bases between them. CDR1 LNHDA and CDR2 SQIVND come from the germline V gene (reference sequence). CDR3 DNA: TGTGCCAGTAGTCAAAACTCTGGAAACACCATATATTTT. It is translated as CASSQNSGNTIYF.

V usage is TRBV29-1 and J usage is TRBJ2-2, with D uncertain. The V end lost 4 bases, the J end lost 7 bases, and 13 bases lay between the germline ends. Germline V gives CDR1 SQVTM, CDR2 ANQGSEA. CDR3 length equals 13 residues. CDR3 residues: CSVVPRLHGELFF. As DNA, the CDR3 is TGCAGCGTTGTTCCTAGGTTGCACGGGGAGCTGTTTTTT.

This chain links TRBV12-5 with TRBJ2-1, with 9 bases identical to TRBD2. The CDR3 totals 18 residues. Unmatched junction bases numbered 11, after V lost 2 bases and J lost 3 bases. Germline V lookup: CDR1 LGHNT, CDR2 FRNRAP. The CDR3 is CASGLLPLAGAHYNEQFF. The CDR3 DNA reads as TGTGCTAGTGGTTTGCTTCCATTAGCGGGAGCCCACTACAATGAGCAGTTCTTC.

This clone occurred a few times. V is TRBV28 and J is TRBJ2-2, with TRBD1 as a possible D gene (5 bases). Germline lookup yields CDR1 MDHEN and CDR2 SYDVKM. CDR3 length equals 16 residues. Trimming removed 4 bases from V and 5 bases from J, with 17 bases in between. The CDR3 sequence: CASSSLTDSPTGELFF. Here the CDR3 DNA reads TGTGCCAGCAGTTCCCTAACAGACAGCCCTACCGGGGAGCTGTTTTTT.

This chain uses TRBV9 with TRBJ2-1, with D perhaps TRBD2 (6 bases). CDR3 length: 16 residues. The germline CDR1 and CDR2 sequences are SGDLS and YYNGEE. Trimming removed 3 bases from V and 3 bases from J, with 16 bases in between. Here the CDR3 DNA reads TGTGCCAGCAGCGATTCGGGACTCAATAACTACAATGAGCAGTTCTTC. Translation: CASSDSGLNNYNEQFF.

This rearrangement joins TRBV9 to TRBJ2-1; D might be TRBD2 (6 bases). Germline values: CDR1 SGDLS, CDR2 YYNGEE. Trimming removed 0 bases at V and 5 bases at J, with 12 bases between. The CDR3 runs 15 residues. CDR3 sequence: CASSVGGGVNNEQFF. CDR3 bases: TGTGCCAGCAGCGTAGGGGGCGGGGTTAACAATGAGCAGTTCTTC.

The chain combines TRBV5-1 with TRBJ2-7, with TRBD2 identical over 12 bases. With V trimmed by 4 bases and J by 3 bases, 5 bases remained unmatched. CDR1 and CDR2 from the germline V gene are SGHRS and YFSETQ. The length of the CDR3 is 15 residues. CDR3: CASSLRLAGDYEQYF. Written as DNA, the CDR3 is TGCGCCAGCAGCCTACGACTAGCGGGAGACTACGAGCAGTACTTC.

Here the CDR3 DNA reads TGTGCCAGCAGCGCCAGAATGTTAAACACTGAAGCTTTCTTT. Translation gives CASSARMLNTEAFF. This rearrangement joins TRBV9 to TRBJ1-1; D is ambiguous. Germline V lookup: CDR1 SGDLS, CDR2 YYNGEE. There are 14 residues in the CDR3. Trimming removed 3 bases from V and 2 bases from J, with 11 bases in between.

The chain uses TRBV2 and TRBJ2-7; maybe TRBD1 (5 bases). Trimming removed 10 bases at V and 4 bases at J, with 20 bases between. This CDR3 is built from 14 residues. Per the germline V gene, CDR1 is SNHLY and CDR2 is FYNNEI. CDR3: CATHGVSGRYEQYF. In nucleotides, the CDR3 is TGTGCCACCCACGGAGTGTCAGGGCGTTACGAGCAGTACTTC.

This chain joins TRBV6-5 and TRBJ2-1, with a possible D match to TRBD2 (6 bases). The CDR3 spans 15 residues. The V gene's germline CDR1 is MNHEY and CDR2 SVGAGI. V lost 6 bases and J 3 bases, leaving 15 bases between the germline ends. CDR3 loop: CASRVAEAFYNEQFF. CDR3 sequence (DNA): TGTGCCAGCAGGGTAGCGGAAGCCTTCTACAATGAGCAGTTCTTC.

The V gene is TRBV6-4, the J gene TRBJ2-3; 11 bases fit TRBD2. In germline, CDR1 is MRHNA, CDR2 SNTAGT. V trimming: 6 bases; J trimming: 2 bases; junction bases outside the gene matches: 7. This CDR3 region has 16 residues. The chain's CDR3 is CASRRLAGGTTDTQYF. The CDR3 DNA reads TGTGCCAGCAGGAGATTAGCGGGAGGGACCACAGATACGCAGTATTTT.